The 29 T cell receptor beta chains below were found in one sample sequenced in a study of T cell clonality in common variable immunodeficiency. Clones were read by immunoSEQ multiplex PCR, and TCRdb kept only the in-frame ones, dropping some. This sample shows approximately 34,000 clones and no singletons; around 3.1% rests with the ten largest. Sequenced material: peripheral blood mononuclear cells. These receptors were obtained from a person aged 18 to 70 in good health.

This clone came up many times. The read ends 3 residues early relative to the CDR3; the germline J gene fills the gap. V usage is TRBV7-8 and J usage is TRBJ2-7; 7 nucleotides match TRBD1. V gave up 7 bases and J gave up 4 bases; unmatched junction bases: 10. This CDR3 has 14 residues. The germline V gene has CDR1 SGHVS and CDR2 FQNEAQ. The sequenced part of the CDR3 DNA is TGTGCCAGCACCCCCGACAGGGCCCCTTACGAG. Translated: CASTPDRAPYE. The full-length CDR3 reads as CASTPDRAPYEQYF. Based on the CDR3 plus reference TRBV7-8 and TRBJ2-7, the full variable domain is GAGVSQSPRYKVAKRGQDVALRCDPISGHVSLFWYQQALGQGPEFLTYFQNEAQLDKSGLPSDRFFAERPEGSVSTLKIQRTQQEDSAVYLCASTPDRAPYEQYFGPGTRLTVT.

The sample holds a few counts of this clone. The observed sequence ends 3 residues before the CDR3 terminus, with the missing tail filled in from the germline J gene. The chain is built from TRBV10-2 and TRBJ1-1; D is uncertain. This CDR3 has 12 residues. CDR1 and CDR2 (germline): WSHSY, SAAADI. Between the trimmed V and J ends, which lost 3 bases and 2 bases, there was a span of 4 bases. The CDR3 sequence: CASSDRNTEAFF. The DNA read from the CDR3 is TGCGCCAGCAGTGACAGAAACACTGAA.

This clone appeared many times. The read gets to within 3 residues of the CDR3 end, and the germline J gene fills in the rest. The V gene is TRBV10-3, the J gene TRBJ1-5, with 9 positions matching TRBD1. There are 15 residues in the CDR3. Per the germline V gene, CDR1 is ENHRY and CDR2 is SYGVKD. Trimming at V came to 4 bases and at J to 6 bases, leaving 7 bases not matched to a gene. The CDR3 loop reads CAISAQQGAGQPQHF. CDR3 bases read: TGTGCCATCAGTGCCCAACAGGGGGCCGGTCAGCCC.

This clone showed up many times. The read ends 3 residues early relative to the CDR3; the germline J gene fills the gap. The J gene is TRBJ2-3, the V gene TRBV20-1, with a possible D match to TRBD2 (6 bases). V was shortened by 4 bases and J by 4 bases, with 15 bases between the two germline ends. The CDR3 totals 14 residues. Germline CDR1 and CDR2: DFQATT and SNEGSKA (reference sequence). The sequenced CDR3 bases are TGCAGTGCTAAAGCCTGGAGGGCCGCAGATACG. Its translation: CSAKAWRAADT. The full CDR3 protein is CSAKAWRAADTQYF.

This clone occurred many times. Coverage ceases 3 residues before the CDR3 finishes, and the germline J gene fills in the end. The genes are TRBV19 and TRBJ1-4; 7 bases map to TRBD1. Germline V gene lookup returns CDR1 LNHDA and CDR2 SQIVND (reference sequence). Germline trimming cut 7 bases from V and 0 bases from J; bases unmatched to any gene: 11. This CDR3 has 17 residues. The chain's CDR3 is CASTAARGVATNEKLFF. Partial CDR3 DNA: TGTGCCAGTACGGCGGCCAGGGGGGTTGCAACTAATGAAAAA.

This clone was seen many times. The read terminates 3 residues ahead of where the CDR3 ends, so the germline J gene completes it. The chain combines TRBV7-2 with TRBJ2-4, with D perhaps TRBD2 (6 bases). The CDR3 is made up of 11 amino acids. Germline V CDR1 and CDR2: SGHTA, FQGNSA. V was cut by 8 bases and J by 8 bases, with 10 bases left in between. CDR3 DNA (partial): TGTGCCAGCCGGGCGGGGCACATT. The encoded protein is CASRAGHI. The CDR3 reads in full as CASRAGHIQYF. Filled out from reference TRBV7-2 and TRBJ2-4, the complete variable domain reads GAGVSQSPSNKVTEKGKDVELRCDPISGHTALYWYRQSLGQGLEFLIYFQGNSAPDKSGLPSDRFSAERTGGSVSTLTIQRTQQEDSAVYLCASRAGHIQYFGAGTRLSVL.

This clone was counted many times. The read terminates 3 residues before the CDR3 end, so the remaining end is supplied by the germline J gene. The chain carries TRBV20-1 and TRBJ2-6; TRBD1 is a possible D gene (5 bases). V lost 0 bases, J lost 2 bases, and 11 bases lay in between. The CDR3 is 16 amino acids. Germline V gene sequence: CDR1 DFQATT, CDR2 SNEGSKA (reference sequence). CDR3 region: CSARDQGVAGANVLTF. The CDR3 DNA, read in part, is TGCAGTGCTAGAGATCAAGGGGTGGCTGGGGCCAACGTC.

In this sample, this clone turned up many times. Read data end 3 residues before the CDR3 end; the end is taken from the germline J gene. The gene calls are TRBV19 and TRBJ1-2; no definite D call. Per the germline V gene, CDR1 is LNHDA and CDR2 is SQIVND (reference sequence). The CDR3 extends over 14 amino acids. The V end was cut by 6 bases, the J end by 3 bases, with 14 bases between. CDR3: CASSTMAGDYGYTF. Partial CDR3 DNA: TGTGCCAGTAGCACAATGGCGGGTGACTATGGC.

This clone was observed many times. The read terminates 3 residues before the CDR3 end, so the remaining end is supplied by the germline J gene. The V call is TRBV7-2, the J call TRBJ1-1; weak D call: TRBD1 (5 bases). Per germline, CDR1 SGHTA and CDR2 FQGNSA. CDR3 size: 13 residues. Trimming removed 5 bases from V and 4 bases from J, with 11 bases in between. The CDR3 reads CASSPRRGTEAFF. CDR3 bases read: TGTGCCAGCAGCCCCAGGAGGGGCACTGAA.

This clone was observed at least ten times. CDR3 bases read: TGTGCCAGTAGCGCGGGGACAGGGTACGACTATGGC. This encodes CASSAGTGYDYG. The full CDR3 sequence reads CASSAGTGYDYGYTF. V gene TRBV19 combines with J gene TRBJ1-2, with 9 bases that match TRBD1. The read finishes 3 residues shy of the CDR3 end, and the germline J gene is used to complete it. This CDR3 region has 15 residues. Germline loops: CDR1 LNHDA, CDR2 SQIVND (reference sequence). Germline trimming cut 6 bases from V and 3 bases from J; bases unmatched to any gene: 8.

Comment on this clone: The read stops 3 residues short of the end of the CDR3; the missing end is completed from the germline J gene. V is TRBV7-8 and J is TRBJ1-1, with D perhaps matching TRBD1 (5 bases). Germline-derived CDR1 and CDR2 are SGHVS and FQNEAQ. This CDR3 has 14 residues. V was cut by 0 bases and J by 7 bases, with 12 bases left in between. The CDR3 bases that were read are TGTGCCAGCAGCTTAGCGACAGATTATAATGAA. This codes for CASSLATDYNE. The CDR3 as a whole reads CASSLATDYNEAFF.

This clone has at least ten counts. The read terminates 3 residues before the CDR3 end, so the remaining end is supplied by the germline J gene. V is TRBV20-1 and J is TRBJ2-3; no clear D. CDR3 length: 13 amino acids. Germline V gene data show CDR1 as DFQATT and CDR2 as SNEGSKA (reference sequence). Trimming stripped 3 bases from V and 0 bases from J, with 7 bases between. CDR3 loop: CSASYRSTDTQYF. Partial CDR3 DNA: TGCAGTGCTAGCTACCGGAGCACAGATACG.

This clone was detected ten times or more. The read ends 3 residues before the CDR3 terminus; that terminus is restored from the germline J gene. The chain uses TRBV20-1 and TRBJ1-6; D not resolved. This CDR3 contains 13 residues. The ends were cut back, 1 base at V and 9 bases at J, with 10 bases in the middle. CDR1 is DFQATT and CDR2 is SNEGSKA in the germline V gene (reference sequence). CDR3 protein: CSARATVSSPLHF. CDR3 bases read: TGCAGTGCTAGAGCTACGGTTAGTTCACCC.

This clone was observed at least ten times. The CDR3 extends 3 residues past the end of the read, so its final part is completed from the germline J gene. The rearrangement links TRBV5-4 to TRBJ2-5; TRBD1 might be the D (6 bases). The CDR3 spans 15 residues. V lost 0 bases and J lost 1, with 10 bases in between. Per the germline V gene, CDR1 is SGHNT and CDR2 is YYREEE (reference sequence). The sequenced CDR3 bases are TGTGCCAGCAGCTTGGCCTACAGGGCCCAAGAGACC. Amino acid sequence: CASSLAYRAQET. The whole CDR3 protein is CASSLAYRAQETQYF.

In this sample, this clone turned up many times. Read data end 3 residues before the CDR3 end; the end is taken from the germline J gene. The rearrangement joins TRBV6-7 to TRBJ2-1, with D unresolved. TRBV6-7 carries the ORF label, with uncertain function. Trimming cost V 7 bases and J 6 bases, with 10 bases left between them. This CDR3 has 12 amino acids. CDR3 in amino acids: CASTLRCNEQFF. The covered CDR3 bases are TGTGCCAGCACACTTCGCTGCAATGAG.

The sample holds many counts of this clone. With the read ending 3 residues before the CDR3 end, the germline J gene is used to fill in that end. The rearrangement uses TRBV29-1 and TRBJ1-3, with D perhaps TRBD1 (5 bases). CDR1 is SQVTM and CDR2 is ANQGSEA in the germline V gene. CDR3 size: 13 residues. V lost 3 bases and J 4 bases, leaving 10 bases between the germline ends. CDR3 region: CSVDIGGGNTIYF. The CDR3 DNA, read in part, is TGCAGCGTTGACATCGGGGGGGGAAACACC.

This clone was picked up many times. The read ends 3 residues shy of where the CDR3 ends; the end is completed using the germline J gene. This sequence joins TRBV19 and TRBJ1-5; no reliable D call. V gave up 1 base and J gave up 3 bases, with 10 bases separating them. The CDR3 totals 15 residues. The germline CDR1 and CDR2 sequences are LNHDA and SQIVND (reference sequence). The CDR3 bases that were read are TGTGCCAGTAGTATAGCAACACAGCTCAATCAGCCC. Translated: CASSIATQLNQP. The entire CDR3 protein reads CASSIATQLNQPQHF.

This clone was picked up many times. The read finishes 3 residues shy of the CDR3 end, and the germline J gene is used to complete it. The V gene is TRBV28, the J gene TRBJ1-5; D unclear. The V end was cut by 3 bases, the J end by 3 bases, with 12 bases between. Germline V gene data show CDR1 as MDHEN and CDR2 as SYDVKM. This CDR3 has 15 amino acids. The DNA read from the CDR3 is TGTGCCAGCAGTTTCGAAAGGGTGAACAATCAGCCC. This translates into CASSFERVNNQP. The whole CDR3 protein is CASSFERVNNQPQHF.

This clone was counted ten times or more. The read finishes 3 residues shy of the CDR3 end, and the germline J gene is used to complete it. The rearrangement joins TRBV29-1 to TRBJ2-3, with a tentative D call TRBD1 (5 bases). The V end was cut by 3 bases, the J end by 5 bases, with 9 bases between. Germline V lookup: CDR1 SQVTM, CDR2 ANQGSEA. The CDR3 is 12 residues long. CDR3 loop: CSVETARDTQYF. Incomplete CDR3 DNA: TGCAGCGTTGAGACAGCTAGAGATACG.

This clone was counted between two and nine times. Read sequence stops 3 residues before the CDR3 end, and the germline J gene provides the missing end. J is TRBJ2-1 and V is TRBV18; D remains ambiguous. V shed 6 bases and J shed 1 base, with 25 bases lying between them. The CDR3 runs 19 residues. The germline V gene has CDR1 KGHSH and CDR2 LQKENI. CDR3 loop: CASSKLSSLGPPSYNEQFF. CDR3 bases read: TGTGCCAGCTCGAAACTCAGCTCCTTGGGCCCTCCTTCCTACAATGAG.

The sample holds many counts of this clone. CDR3 sequence: CSARGQVENTIYF. The covered CDR3 bases are TGCAGTGCTAGGGGACAGGTGGAAAACACC. The rearrangement joins TRBV20-1 to TRBJ1-3; 8 nucleotides agree with TRBD1. The CDR3 goes on 3 residues after the read ends, and that part is filled in from the germline J gene. V lost 3 bases, J lost 6 bases, and 4 bases stayed unmatched. The CDR3 runs to 13 residues. Germline values: CDR1 DFQATT, CDR2 SNEGSKA (reference sequence).

This clone was recorded at least ten times. The read ends 3 residues shy of where the CDR3 ends; the end is completed using the germline J gene. The chain uses TRBV19 and TRBJ2-7; D perhaps matches TRBD2 (6 bases). The CDR3 is 14 amino acids. Trimming took off 3 bases at V and 0 bases at J, with 9 bases between the two ends. Germline CDR1 LNHDA, CDR2 SQIVND (reference sequence). CDR3 sequence reads: CASSIGGSSYEQYF. CDR3 DNA (partial): TGTGCCAGTAGTATTGGGGGGAGCTCCTACGAG. Supplemented by reference TRBV19 and TRBJ2-7, the full variable domain reads DGGITQSPKYLFRKEGQNVTLSCEQNLNHDAMYWYRQDPGQGLRLIYYSQIVNDFQKGDIAEGYSVSREKKESFPLTVTSAQKNPTAFYLCASSIGGSSYEQYFGPGTRLTVT.

The table lists this clone with many counts. Read coverage stops 3 residues before the CDR3 terminus; the germline J gene supplies the remainder. The J gene is TRBJ1-2, the V gene TRBV2; TRBD1 agrees at 8 bases. This CDR3 is built from 15 residues. The germline CDR1 and CDR2 sequences are SNHLY and FYNNEI. Unmatched junction bases numbered 6, after V lost 2 bases and J lost 4 bases. The CDR3 region is CASSEHAGGGYGYTF. Partial CDR3 DNA: TGTGCCAGCAGTGAACACGCAGGGGGCGGCTATGGC.

There are many counts of this clone. The CDR3 end lies 3 residues beyond the end of the read and is filled in from the germline J gene. This sequence joins TRBV7-2 and TRBJ1-3; D possibly corresponds to TRBD1 (6 bases). CDR3 length equals 14 residues. V lost 1 base and J lost 8, with 12 bases in between. CDR1 and CDR2 from the germline V gene are SGHTA and FQGNSA. The sequenced part of the CDR3 DNA is TGTGCCAGCAGCTTAGGGGCAGGGGTGTACACC. Its translation is CASSLGAGVYT. The whole CDR3 is CASSLGAGVYTIYF.

A word on this clone: The CDR3 goes on 3 residues after the read ends, and that part is filled in from the germline J gene. V is TRBV18 and J is TRBJ1-5; maybe TRBD1 (5 bases). CDR1 is KGHSH and CDR2 is LQKENI in the germline V gene. V gave up 0 bases and J gave up 2 bases, with 8 bases separating them. The CDR3 consists of 15 residues. Partial CDR3 DNA: TGTGCCAGCTCACCACCGGGGGGTGGCAATCAGCCC. The encoded protein is CASSPPGGGNQP. The entire CDR3 reads CASSPPGGGNQPQHF.

This clone was detected many times. The read finishes 3 residues shy of the CDR3 end, and the germline J gene is used to complete it. This chain links TRBV19 with TRBJ1-5; D gene uncertain. The CDR3 contains 15 residues. V lost 1 base, J lost 0 bases, and 7 bases lay in between. The germline gives CDR1 LNHDA, CDR2 SQIVND (reference sequence). The covered CDR3 bases are TGTGCCAGTAGTATAGGAGGCAATAGCAATCAGCCC. Translating gives CASSIGGNSNQP. The complete CDR3 sequence is CASSIGGNSNQPQHF.

This clone was found a few times. Sequencing ends 3 residues short of the CDR3 end; the germline J gene provides the rest. The chain joins TRBV11-3 to TRBJ2-1; TRBD1 agrees at 12 bases. The junction had 8 bases not matched to a gene; V was cut back by 5 bases and J by 9 bases. This CDR3 has 15 amino acids. The germline CDR1 and CDR2 sequences are SGHNT and YENEEA. CDR3 protein: CASSQGQGASIEQFF. The sequenced CDR3 bases are TGTGCCAGCAGCCAGGGACAGGGGGCTAGTATTGAG. Looking up the rest from reference TRBV11-3 and TRBJ2-1 gives the full variable domain: EAGVVQSPRYKIIEKKQPVAFWCNPISGHNTLYWYLQNLGQGPELLIRYENEEAVDDSQLPKDRFSAERLKGVDSTLKIQPAELGDSAVYLCASSQGQGASIEQFFGPGTRLTVL.

This clone came up many times. The read ends 3 residues early relative to the CDR3; the germline J gene fills the gap. V usage is TRBV5-1 and J usage is TRBJ2-3, with a tentative D call TRBD2 (6 bases). This CDR3 has 13 amino acids. V shed 6 bases and J shed 5 bases, with 13 bases lying between them. Germline loops: CDR1 SGHRS, CDR2 YFSETQ. The CDR3 reads CASMATRLDTQYF. CDR3 DNA (partial): TGCGCCAGCATGGCGACTAGGTTAGATACG.

This clone was seen at least ten times. The missing CDR3 end, 3 residues past where the read stops, is filled in from the germline J gene. The rearrangement joins TRBV7-9 to TRBJ2-5; 8 bases are shared with TRBD1. Germline values: CDR1 SEHNR, CDR2 FQNEAQ (reference sequence). The CDR3 totals 15 residues. The trim removed 5 bases at V and 5 bases at J, leaving 10 bases unmatched. The CDR3 DNA, read in part, is TGTGCCAGCAGCCAGACAGGGGTCGAGGGGGAGACC. Its protein product is CASSQTGVEGET. The whole CDR3 sequence is CASSQTGVEGETQYF.